This T cell receptor beta chain originates from a study of T cells after yellow fever vaccination. Study as a whole: Preparation of fractions with low cell numbers was performed using SMART-Seq v4 Ultra Low Input. Study results and limitations: Abundant clonotypes from the bulk population could get into FACS-sorted repertoires as contaminants. The CD4 compartment and the CD8 compartment contained a small share of clonotypes in common.

In this sample, this clonotype turned up many times. The antigen is not known. In making TCR cDNA, 5'RACE template switching added a universal primer site and UMIs to it. TCRdb re-analysed the 5' RACE reads in MiXCR, keeping a single row per CDR3 protein. Of about 170,000 distinct CDR3 sequences listed, roughly 11% are singletons. The CDR3 is 13 amino acids. From germline, CDR1 is MDHEN and CDR2 SYDVKM. V shed 5 bases and J shed 6 bases, with 13 bases lying between them. The receptor was derived from a man aged 18 to 30 who received the YFV17D yellow fever vaccine. This sample comprised CD8+ T cells sorted from PBMCs, obtained 15 days after the yellow fever booster vaccination. V and J are TRBV28 and TRBJ1-2; a weak D match, TRBD1 (5 bases). CDR3 in DNA: TGTGCCAGCAGTATTGGCAGGGCAAATGGCTACACCTTC. Its protein is CASSIGRANGYTF.